The rows below give T cell receptor beta chains drawn from one sample of a study of T cell changes during pregnancy in multiple sclerosis. The table came from immunoSEQ multiplex PCR; TCRdb's copy has only in-frame clones and leaves some out. The sample yields tens of thousands of clones, 91% seen once. Here the sequenced sample was CD4+ T cells from peripheral blood mononuclear cells, taken in the third trimester of pregnancy. The source is a female donor in good health, enrolled as a control in a pregnancy study. Each CDR3 is given with its conserved first and last residue. Each record gives: D gene, J gene, clone size, V gene, CDR3 protein, CDR3 DNA. A D gene is named only where the DNA matches it firmly. A row's size may be missing; if present it is once, few, many or a size class.

TRBD2 | TRBJ2-3 | NA | TRBV28 | CASSFIASGSTDTQYF | TGTGCCAGCAGTTTTATCGCTAGCGGGTCCACAGATACGCAGTATTTT
NA | TRBJ2-3 | NA | TRBV5-1 | CASSLDGTGGTDTQYF | TGCGCCAGCAGCTTGGACGGAACCGGAGGCACAGATACGCAGTATTTT
TRBD1 | TRBJ2-6 | NA | TRBV7-8 | CASSSRQGMGANVLTF | TGTGCCAGCAGCTCCAGACAGGGAATGGGGGCCAACGTCCTGACTTTC
TRBD1 | TRBJ1-3 | NA | TRBV7-4 | CASSPPRWDSSGNTIYF | TGTGCCAGCAGCCCCCCCAGGTGGGACAGCTCTGGAAACACCATATATTTT
NA | TRBJ2-7 | once | TRBV19 | CASSIFTGDYEQYF | TGTGCCAGTAGTATTTTTACAGGTGACTACGAGCAGTACTTC
NA | TRBJ2-7 | once | TRBV19 | CASSSFSGGQRYEQYF | TGTGCCAGTAGCTCGTTTTCGGGGGGCCAAAGGTACGAGCAGTACTTC
NA | TRBJ2-7 | NA | TRBV23-1 | CASSQSLREAYEQYF | TGCGCCAGCAGTCAATCGCTCAGGGAAGCCTACGAGCAGTACTTC
NA | TRBJ2-5 | NA | TRBV6-1 | CASSGLREQETQYF | TGTGCCAGCAGTGGGCTGAGGGAACAAGAGACCCAGTACTTC
NA | TRBJ1-2 | NA | TRBV7-2 | CASSPSGYINTF | TGTGCCAGCAGCCCCTCAGGGTATATTAACACCTTC
NA | TRBJ1-5 | NA | TRBV15 | CATSRDGGLYSNQPQHF | TGTGCCACCAGCAGAGATGGGGGGTTGTATAGCAATCAGCCCCAGCATTTT
NA | TRBJ1-2 | once | TRBV5-4 | CASAPTAGNYGYTF | TGTGCCAGCGCGCCGACAGCAGGGAACTATGGCTACACCTTC
NA | TRBJ1-2 | NA | TRBV9 | CASSASLAGHNYGYTF | TGTGCCAGCAGCGCAAGTTTGGCAGGCCATAACTATGGCTACACCTTC
TRBD2 | TRBJ2-1 | NA | TRBV2 | CASSELAGGQGEQFF | TGTGCCAGCAGTGAACTAGCGGGGGGGCAAGGAGAGCAGTTCTTC
TRBD2 | TRBJ2-7 | NA | TRBV15 | CATSSRAGSYEQYF | TGTGCCACCAGCAGTCGAGCGGGGTCCTACGAGCAGTACTTC
NA | TRBJ2-7 | once | TRBV7-2 | CASSWRVGGDEQYF | TGTGCCAGCAGCTGGAGGGTGGGCGGGGACGAGCAGTACTTC
TRBD2 | TRBJ2-1 | NA | TRBV19 | CASSMGGVGFF | TGTGCCAGTAGTATGGGAGGGGTCGGGTTCTTC
NA | TRBJ2-2 | NA | TRBV9 | CASSTRVTHTGELFF | TGTGCCAGCAGCACCAGGGTGACGCACACCGGGGAGCTGTTTTTT
NA | TRBJ2-1 | NA | TRBV27 | CASSWSVGGENNEQFF | TGTGCCAGCAGTTGGTCCGTGGGCGGGGAAAACAATGAGCAGTTCTTC
NA | TRBJ1-1 | NA | TRBV9 | CASSPQGLNTEAFF | TGTGCCAGCAGCCCACAGGGACTGAACACTGAAGCTTTCTTT
TRBD2 | TRBJ2-1 | NA | TRBV19 | CASSMELAGYEQFF | TGTGCCAGTAGTATGGAATTAGCGGGGTATGAGCAGTTCTTC
TRBD2 | TRBJ2-3 | NA | TRBV7-8 | CASSVSGGTDTQYF | TGTGCCAGCAGCGTAAGCGGGGGAACAGATACGCAGTATTTT
TRBD2 | TRBJ2-3 | NA | TRBV6-1 | CASSLGGGEVDTQYF | TGTGCCAGCAGTCTAGGCGGGGGGGAAGTGGATACGCAGTATTTT
TRBD2 | TRBJ2-3 | NA | TRBV19 | CASSIRRGDSTDTQYF | TGTGCCAGTAGTATTAGGCGGGGGGATAGCACAGATACGCAGTATTTT
TRBD1 | TRBJ2-1 | NA | TRBV30 | CAWRYRGQNEQFF | TGTGCCTGGCGATACAGGGGGCAAAATGAGCAGTTCTTC
TRBD1 | TRBJ1-2 | NA | TRBV19 | CASSIDGTGSRDGYTF | TGTGCCAGTAGTATAGATGGGACAGGGTCTCGGGATGGCTACACCTTC
NA | TRBJ2-1 | NA | TRBV15 | CATSRDSRVGNEQFF | TGTGCCACCAGCAGGGACAGCAGGGTGGGCAATGAGCAGTTCTTC
TRBD2 | TRBJ2-5 | NA | TRBV5-1 | CASGLAGGNGETQYF | TGCGCCAGCGGACTAGCGGGGGGAAACGGGGAGACCCAGTACTTC
NA | TRBJ1-2 | NA | TRBV6-1 | CASTQGGGMDYGYTF | TGTGCCAGCACTCAGGGTGGGGGCATGGACTATGGCTACACCTTC
NA | TRBJ1-5 | NA | TRBV30 | CAWNWGGDQPQHF | TGTGCCTGGAATTGGGGGGGAGATCAGCCCCAGCATTTT
NA | TRBJ1-4 | NA | TRBV9 | CASSVQGNEKLFF | TGTGCCAGCAGCGTACAGGGAAATGAAAAACTGTTTTTT
NA | TRBJ1-2 | once | TRBV25-1 | CASSAQVHGYTF | TGTGCCAGCAGTGCCCAGGTTCATGGCTACACCTTC
TRBD1 | TRBJ1-2 | NA | TRBV11-1 | CASSLGGTAGGYTF | TGTGCCAGCAGCTTAGGGGGGACAGCTGGCGGCTACACCTTC
TRBD2 | TRBJ2-1 | NA | TRBV7-7 | CASSLRLAGAQSSYNEQFF | TGTGCTAGCAGCTTAAGACTAGCGGGGGCCCAGAGCTCCTACAATGAGCAGTTCTTC
NA | TRBJ2-1 | NA | TRBV30 | CAWSVSAGREQFF | TGTGCCTGGAGTGTGTCTGCGGGCAGGGAGCAGTTCTTC
NA | TRBJ2-7 | once | TRBV30 | CAWRGGAGYEQYF | TGTGCCTGGAGGGGGGGGGCAGGGTACGAGCAGTACTTC
NA | TRBJ1-3 | NA | TRBV10-3 | CAIGLSSGVNTIYF | TGTGCCATCGGCCTAAGTAGCGGGGTAAACACCATATATTTT
NA | TRBJ2-3 | NA | TRBV7-2 | CASSPRGYTDTQYF | TGTGCCAGCAGCCCCCGAGGGTACACAGATACGCAGTATTTT
TRBD2 | TRBJ2-1 | NA | TRBV9 | CASAPLRLAGNNEQFF | TGTGCCAGCGCCCCCCTCCGACTAGCGGGGAACAATGAGCAGTTCTTC
NA | TRBJ2-7 | NA | TRBV12-5 | CASGRAPPGDPTYEQYF | TGTGCTAGTGGTCGGGCCCCCCCGGGGGACCCAACCTACGAGCAGTACTTC
NA | TRBJ2-3 | NA | TRBV5-4 | CASSFKTASTDTQYF | TGTGCCAGCAGCTTCAAAACTGCTAGCACAGATACGCAGTATTTT
NA | TRBJ2-5 | NA | TRBV7-7 | CASSLVGIAEETQYF | TGTGCCAGCAGCTTAGTGGGGATAGCGGAAGAGACCCAGTACTTC
NA | TRBJ1-2 | NA | TRBV13 | CASSLDSYGYTF | TGTGCCAGCAGCTTAGACTCCTATGGCTACACCTTC
NA | TRBJ2-5 | NA | TRBV6-6 | CASSYEGHRQETQYF | TGTGCCAGCAGTTACGAGGGACACCGACAAGAGACCCAGTACTTC
NA | TRBJ1-1 | once | TRBV5-4 | CASNNPGGGPYTEAFF | TGTGCCAGCAACAATCCGGGGGGGGGCCCTTACACTGAAGCTTTCTTT
TRBD1 | TRBJ1-1 | NA | TRBV9 | CASSATGSTNAFF | TGTGCCAGCAGCGCGACAGGGAGTACAAACGCTTTCTTT
NA | TRBJ2-7 | NA | TRBV14 | CASSPHRAGYEQYF | TGTGCCAGCAGCCCCCACAGGGCTGGCTACGAGCAGTACTTC
NA | TRBJ1-6 | NA | TRBV2 | CASSEEGGLGSPLHF | TGTGCCAGCAGTGAAGAGGGGGGGTTGGGTTCACCCCTCCACTTT
NA | TRBJ1-2 | NA | TRBV6-1 | CASSDARFLRGNYGYTF | TGTGCCAGCAGTGACGCTCGGTTCCTAAGGGGCAACTATGGCTACACCTTC
TRBD2 | TRBJ2-3 | NA | TRBV5-1 | CASSLARGGGSDTQYF | TGCGCCAGCAGCTTGGCCAGGGGCGGGGGGTCAGATACGCAGTATTTT
TRBD1 | TRBJ2-7 | NA | TRBV30 | CAWGRTGLYEQYF | TGTGCCTGGGGTCGGACAGGGCTATACGAGCAGTACTTC
TRBD2 | TRBJ2-5 | few | TRBV9 | CASSPGLAGETQYF | TGTGCCAGCAGCCCAGGACTAGCTGGGGAGACCCAGTACTTC
NA | TRBJ1-3 | NA | TRBV6-1 | CASSLPGDNTIYF | TGTGCCAGCAGTCTACCAGGGGATAACACCATATATTTT
TRBD2 | TRBJ2-3 | NA | TRBV7-2 | CASSRLAGGGDTQYF | TGTGCCAGCAGCCGACTAGCGGGGGGGGGAGATACGCAGTATTTT
TRBD1 | TRBJ2-7 | NA | TRBV6-6 | CASSYSSGQGYEQYF | TGTGCCAGCAGTTACTCGTCCGGACAGGGCTACGAGCAGTACTTC
NA | TRBJ1-1 | NA | TRBV6-1 | CASSQGRPRGNTEAFF | TGTGCCAGCAGTCAAGGACGGCCAAGAGGGAACACTGAAGCTTTCTTT
NA | TRBJ1-5 | NA | TRBV15 | CATSRDIQPQHF | TGTGCCACCAGCAGAGATATTCAGCCCCAGCATTTT
TRBD1 | TRBJ1-1 | once | TRBV6-6 | CASGKGADFEAFF | TGTGCCAGCGGCAAGGGGGCGGACTTTGAAGCTTTCTTT
NA | TRBJ1-1 | NA | TRBV6-1 | CASSEAHGGRTEAFF | TGTGCCAGCAGTGAAGCGCACGGGGGGAGGACTGAAGCTTTCTTT
NA | TRBJ1-5 | NA | TRBV18 | CASSPYSGLGDQPQHF | TGTGCCAGCTCACCATACAGCGGGCTGGGGGATCAGCCCCAGCATTTT
TRBD1 | TRBJ2-7 | NA | TRBV25-1 | CASGGDRGSYEQYF | TGTGCCAGCGGGGGGGACAGGGGTTCCTACGAGCAGTACTTC